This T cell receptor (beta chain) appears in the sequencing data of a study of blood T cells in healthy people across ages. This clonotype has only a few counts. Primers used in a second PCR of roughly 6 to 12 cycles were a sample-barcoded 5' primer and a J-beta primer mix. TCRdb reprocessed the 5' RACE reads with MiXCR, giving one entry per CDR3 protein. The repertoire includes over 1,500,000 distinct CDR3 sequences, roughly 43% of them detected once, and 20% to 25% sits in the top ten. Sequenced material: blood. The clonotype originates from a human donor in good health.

The CDR3 nucleotides are TGTGCCAGCAGCGTTACAGGGCGCCCCTACGAGCAGTACTTC. This sequence encodes CASSVTGRPYEQYF. The gene calls are TRBV9 and TRBJ2-7, with D perhaps TRBD1 (6 bases). Between the trimmed V and J ends, which lost 2 bases and 2 bases, there was a span of 11 bases. Germline V gene lookup returns CDR1 SGDLS and CDR2 YYNGEE. CDR3 size: 14 residues.